This entry features one T cell receptor (beta chain) sequence. TCRdb's copy holds only in-frame clones and misses some; the assay was immunoSEQ multiplex PCR. Among a few hundred thousand clones listed, approximately 89% were seen once. CDR1 and CDR2 from the germline V gene are MNHEY and SMNVEV (reference sequence). The CDR3 covers 13 residues. The V gene lost 3 bases and the J gene lost 2 bases, with 8 bases spanning the gap. These data are taken from a study of blood T cell repertoires in COVID-19. Study-wide context: The samples span acute and convalescent COVID-19 from the United States, Italy and Spain. T cells, B-cell-depleted T cells, or PBMCs provided the cDNA or gDNA that served as material.

The rearrangement joins TRBV27 to TRBJ2-7; D gene unclear. The specimen sequenced was peripheral blood. The receptor was isolated from a woman aged 45 to 65 with acute or convalescent COVID-19. CDR3 protein: CASSLSPAYEQYF. As DNA, the CDR3 is TGTGCCAGCAGTTTGAGTCCCGCCTACGAGCAGTACTTC.